Listed below are T cell receptor beta chains from one sample, sequenced in a study of shared T cell receptors in the human thymus. Assay: immunoSEQ multiplex PCR; the TCRdb copy retains only in-frame clones and omits some. The table includes 500,000 to 550,000 clones, 75% to 85% detected once. The same sample was also studied in work on human thymus T cells.

The specimen sequenced was thymocytes. These receptors originate from a boy less than two years old with a congenital heart defect. Both conserved end residues are part of each CDR3. The D gene is left open where the match is weak. Expanded clones are given a class, and other clones once, few, many or no size at all.

TRBV2	NA	TRBD1	TRBJ1-2	TGTGCCAGCAGTTCGGGCGGGGGACAGGGATCCTATGGCTACACCTTC	CASSSGGGQGSYGYTF
TRBV5-4	NA	TRBD1	TRBJ2-1	TGTGCCAGCAGCCCGCCCAGGGGGCGGAATGAGCAGTTCTTC	CASSPPRGRNEQFF
TRBV7-9	NA	TRBD2	TRBJ2-1	TGTGCCAGCAGCAAGCGGGAGGAACTTGAGCAGTTCTTC	CASSKREELEQFF
TRBV5-1	NA	NA	TRBJ1-3	TGCGCCAGCAGCTCGGGAGCCGTGTTGACTGGAAACACCATATATTTT	CASSSGAVLTGNTIYF
TRBV6-1	NA	TRBD2	TRBJ2-3	TGTGCCAGCAGGCCCGGGAGGGGCACAGATACGCAGTATTTT	CASRPGRGTDTQYF
TRBV7-9	NA	NA	TRBJ2-7	TGTGCCAGCAGCGACCCGACTAGGCCCCGCTACGAGCAGTACTTC	CASSDPTRPRYEQYF
TRBV6-4	few	TRBD2	TRBJ2-1	TGTGCCAGCAGTGACCATCTAGCGGGAAGTGAGCAGTTCTTC	CASSDHLAGSEQFF
TRBV5-1	few	TRBD1	TRBJ2-1	TGCGCCAGCAGCTTGGAAGCAGGGGGTAGCTCCTACAATGAGCAGTTCTTC	CASSLEAGGSSYNEQFF
TRBV5-6	NA	NA	TRBJ2-3	TGTGCCAGCAGCTCACTAAGACAGTTGGGGCCAGATACGCAGTATTTT	CASSSLRQLGPDTQYF
TRBV30	NA	TRBD1	TRBJ2-3	TGTGCAGGGGACAGGGGCCGTCCAGATACGCAGTATTTT	CAGDRGRPDTQYF
TRBV7-2	once	TRBD2	TRBJ2-1	TGTGCCAGCAGCAGAGGACTAGCGGGAGCATGTGAGCAGTTCTTC	CASSRGLAGACEQFF
TRBV5-5	NA	NA	TRBJ1-1	TGTGCCAGCAGGCCCGGACAGATGAACACTGAAGCTTTCTTT	CASRPGQMNTEAFF
TRBV5-4	NA	TRBD1	TRBJ1-3	TGTGCCAGCAGCTTGTACAGGGGTTTCTCTGGAAACACCATATATTTT	CASSLYRGFSGNTIYF
TRBV27	NA	TRBD2	TRBJ2-1	TGTGCCAGCAGACCTATCCCTAGCGGGAGGAACAATGAGCAGTTCTTC	CASRPIPSGRNNEQFF
TRBV4-3	NA	NA	TRBJ2-1	TGCGCCAGCAGCCAAGATGGGGCGGCCTCCTACAATGAGCAGTTCTTC	CASSQDGAASYNEQFF
TRBV4-2	NA	NA	TRBJ2-7	TGTGCCAGCAGCCAAGATAGGGGCAGGCCCCACGAGCAGTACTTC	CASSQDRGRPHEQYF
TRBV2	NA	TRBD2	TRBJ2-1	TGTGCCCTACGTGGTGGGACTAGCGGGAGGAATGAGCAGTTCTTC	CALRGGTSGRNEQFF
TRBV29-1	NA	TRBD2	TRBJ2-1	TGCAGCGTCTCCGACCCGGGACTAGCGGGCAGGAATGAGCAGTTCTTC	CSVSDPGLAGRNEQFF
TRBV2	NA	NA	TRBJ2-5	TGTGCCAGCAGTGAAAGGGGGACCGGACGTTGGAGGGAGACCCAGTACTTC	CASSERGTGRWRETQYF
TRBV2	NA	TRBD2	TRBJ2-7	TGTGCCAGCTCCGCGGGGCTGGGAGGGTGGGCTGACGAGCAGTACTTC	CASSAGLGGWADEQYF
TRBV30	few	NA	TRBJ2-7	TGTGCCTGGAGTGTATTTGGGGCCGGAACACATACCTACGAGCAGTACTTC	CAWSVFGAGTHTYEQYF
TRBV7-8	NA	NA	TRBJ2-6	TGTGCCAGCAGCTTAGCCAGTGCCCCCTCTGGGGCCAACGTCCTGACTTTC	CASSLASAPSGANVLTF
TRBV7-3	few	NA	TRBJ2-1	TGTGCCAGCAGCTTAAAGGGCGGGGTTATGAATGAGCAGTTCTTC	CASSLKGGVMNEQFF
TRBV6-5	few	NA	TRBJ2-3	TGTGCCAGCAGCCCGGACAGTTTCACAGATACGCAGTATTTT	CASSPDSFTDTQYF
TRBV9	NA	TRBD2	TRBJ2-1	TGTGCCAGCAGACTAGCGGATGGGTACAATGAGCAGTTCTTC	CASRLADGYNEQFF
TRBV4-1	NA	NA	TRBJ2-1	TGCGCCAGCAGCCAAGGTCCTACCGGGACTGGGAACTACAATGAGCAGTTCTTC	CASSQGPTGTGNYNEQFF
TRBV15	once	NA	TRBJ2-7	TGTGCCACCAGCAGAGATGCCAGGACTAACTACGAGCAGTACTTC	CATSRDARTNYEQYF
TRBV4-3	NA	TRBD2	TRBJ2-2	TGCGCCAGCAGCCACCCGAGGGGTCTAGCGGGAGGGGGGACCGGGGAGCTGTTTTTT	CASSHPRGLAGGGTGELFF
TRBV5-1	NA	TRBD1	TRBJ2-3	TGCGCCAGCAGCTTGGGAACGGGACAGGACCTTATAGATACGCAGTATTTT	CASSLGTGQDLIDTQYF